This T cell receptor beta chain was profiled in a study of vaccination and CD4 T cells after COVID-19 (dated by TCRdb to between 2021 and 2022). In the study overall: Convalescent patients had a positive SARS-CoV-2 result on nasal swab PCR, and of these patients, nine had mild disease and one had severe disease. Six males and four females were included in the convalescent cohort, with two Hispanic individuals, seven Caucasians, two Asians and one multiracial person represented. Two doses of either the Pfizer-BioNTech BNT162b2 vaccine (n=8) or the Moderna mRNA-1273 vaccine (n=2) were administered to participants. Post-COVID blood samples from convalescent patients were collected a median of about 100 days after diagnosis, with a range of roughly 30 to 170 days. Post-vaccine blood samples were taken a median of approximately 76 days after the second vaccine dose, with a range of about 12 to 250 days. The cultures were stimulated with overlapping spike peptide pools from SARS-CoV-2 and from the common cold coronaviruses HCoV-NL63, HCoV-OC43 and HCoV-229E. Control cultures received a CEFX viral epitope pool as the positive control, an HIV-1 Nef peptide pool as the negative control, or no peptide. In 10 COVID-19 convalescent patients and a handful of infection-naive healthy vaccine recipients, the spike-specific CD4+ TCR repertoire before mRNA vaccination was compared with the repertoire after mRNA vaccination.

Trimming takes 3 bases off V and 4 bases off J; junction bases not matched to a gene: 8. The CDR3 goes from the cysteine to the phenylalanine over 17 residues. Just CDR3 DNA is preserved here, 51 bases in frame from base 1. The germline V gene specifies SGHAT as CDR1 and FQNNGV as CDR2. The treatment or condition label corresponds to: roughly 10-day PBMC culture with coronavirus spike peptide pools or control peptides (ViraFEST assay). To expand antigen-specific T cells with peptide pools and then pick out the expanded clonotypes through TCR sequencing, the study relied on the ViraFEST assay. Positive SARS-CoV-2 PCR tests in the convalescent patients dated from March to December 2020, before Alpha, Beta and Delta variants emerged in the United States. PBMCs were cultured at around 2 million per well in IMDM supplemented with around 5% human AB serum and roughly 10 IU/ml IL-2, with about 11 ug/ml peptide pools added. On days 3 and 7, half of the culture medium was replaced with fresh IL-2-containing medium. After approximately eleven days of culture, CD4+ T cells were isolated by negative selection using the EasySep CD4+ T cell isolation kit. Ficoll-Paque Plus gradient centrifugation was used to isolate PBMCs from whole blood, and the isolated PBMCs were then either used fresh or cryopreserved at -140C. Triplicate wells were generally used for each culture condition.

What the authors observed across the whole study: Of the vaccine-specific clones in convalescent patients, 304 of 307, or nearly all, reacted only to SARS-CoV-2 spike and did not cross-react with common cold coronaviruses. Although the median number of SARS-CoV-2-reactive clonotypes went up from more than 20 after infection to some 38 after vaccination, the increase was not significant. Only a relatively small number of convalescent patients were included in the study, and early timepoints following natural infection were not analyzed. In convalescent patients, a median around 86% of post-vaccine SARS-CoV-2-reactive clones were detected only after vaccination, suggesting vaccine-specific priming.

Library method: PCR. DNA from cultured CD4+ T cells underwent TCR sequencing with the Oncomine TCR Beta short-read assay at the Johns Hopkins FTIC core. The QIAamp micro DNA kit was used to extract genomic DNA from the cultured CD4+ T cells. The Oncomine TCR Beta libraries from cultured CD4+ T cells were pooled using unique dual indexes and then sequenced on an Illumina iSeq 100. Per the original workflow: Non-productive sequences were removed, and CDR3s that did not start with C, did not end with F or W, or were shorter than 7 amino acids were discarded. The MANAFEST web application identified antigen-specific clonotypes by comparing peptide-stimulated wells against reference wells and other culture wells. An FDR below 0.05, an odds ratio above 5, and a productive frequency above 0.1% in at least two of three replicate wells were required for clones to be considered positive. Clonotypes that were significantly expanded in both SARS-CoV-2 spike wells and at least one common cold coronavirus spike condition were defined as cross-reactive. Levenshtein distances (stringdist) and unrooted phylogenetic trees (ape) in R version 3.6.1 were used to assess CDR3 homology. TCRdb reran the public reads through fastp at Q25 and MiXCR, keeping productive beta chains. Rows are combined by CDR3 protein, so each entry shows the most common genes and DNA. The V and J calls, along with clone size, are taken from TCRdb and not from the paper's own processing. Present in this sample are around 13,000 distinct CDR3 sequences, approximately 45% of which were seen just once. Approximately 25% of the sample is in the top ten clones.

This clonotype was seen once. Its cognate antigen has yet to be identified. The sample holds no much larger clone one base away, and base qualities are not on file. One read alone provides weak support. Material for sequencing was CD4+ T cells from blood, cultured in vitro. The clonotype comes from a human donor who had recovered from COVID-19. Rearrangement joined TRBV11-2 to TRBJ2-7, with 14 bases in between that match TRBD2. The nucleotides are TGTGCCAGCAGCTTCGGGACTAGCGGGAGCAATTCTTACGAGCAGTACTTC. This sequence encodes CASSFGTSGSNSYEQYF.